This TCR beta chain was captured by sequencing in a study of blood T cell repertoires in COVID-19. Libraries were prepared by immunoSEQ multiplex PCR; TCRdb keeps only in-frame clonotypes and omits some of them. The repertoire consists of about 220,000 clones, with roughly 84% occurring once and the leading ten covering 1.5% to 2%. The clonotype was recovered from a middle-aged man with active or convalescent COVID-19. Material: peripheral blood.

The CDR3 is CASSFLVNSYGYTF. DNA for the CDR3: TGTGCCAGCAGTTTCTTGGTAAACTCCTATGGCTACACCTTC. The chain combines TRBV28 with TRBJ1-2; D uncertain. Per the germline V gene, CDR1 is MDHEN and CDR2 is SYDVKM. Trimming pared 3 bases from V and 4 bases from J, leaving 12 bases between. The CDR3 sequence is 14 residues long.